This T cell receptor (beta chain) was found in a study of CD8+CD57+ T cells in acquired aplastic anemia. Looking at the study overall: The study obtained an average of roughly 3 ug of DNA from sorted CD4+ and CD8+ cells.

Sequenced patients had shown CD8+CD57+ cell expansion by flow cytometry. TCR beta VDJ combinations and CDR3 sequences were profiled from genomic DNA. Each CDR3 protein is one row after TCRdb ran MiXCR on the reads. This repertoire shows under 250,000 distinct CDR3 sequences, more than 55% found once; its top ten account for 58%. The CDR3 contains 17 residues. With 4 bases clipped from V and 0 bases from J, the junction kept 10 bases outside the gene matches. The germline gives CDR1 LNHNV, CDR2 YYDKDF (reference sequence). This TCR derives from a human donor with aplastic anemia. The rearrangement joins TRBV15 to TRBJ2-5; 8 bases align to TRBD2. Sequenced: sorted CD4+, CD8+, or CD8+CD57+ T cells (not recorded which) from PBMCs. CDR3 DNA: TGTGCCACCAGCAAAGAGGCCGGGGGGGGGGACCAAGAGACCCAGTACTTC. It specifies CATSKEAGGGDQETQYF.